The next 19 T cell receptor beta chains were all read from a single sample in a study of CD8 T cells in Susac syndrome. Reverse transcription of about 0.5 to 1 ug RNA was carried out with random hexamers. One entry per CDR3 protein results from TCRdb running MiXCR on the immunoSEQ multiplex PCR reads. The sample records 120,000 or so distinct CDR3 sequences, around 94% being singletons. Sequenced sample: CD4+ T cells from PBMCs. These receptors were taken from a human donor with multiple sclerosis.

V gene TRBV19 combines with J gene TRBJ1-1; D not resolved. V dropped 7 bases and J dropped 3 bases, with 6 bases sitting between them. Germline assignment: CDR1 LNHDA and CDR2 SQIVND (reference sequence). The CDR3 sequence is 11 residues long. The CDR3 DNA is TGTGCCAGTATGCTTTACACTGAAGCTTTCTTT. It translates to CASMLYTEAFF.

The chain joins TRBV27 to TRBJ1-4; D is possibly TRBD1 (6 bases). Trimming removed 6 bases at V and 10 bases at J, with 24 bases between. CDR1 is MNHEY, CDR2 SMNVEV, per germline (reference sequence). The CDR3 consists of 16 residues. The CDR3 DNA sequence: TGTGCCAGCAGCCCAATAGGGGACACCTTCAGGGGAAAACTGTTTTTT. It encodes CASSPIGDTFRGKLFF.

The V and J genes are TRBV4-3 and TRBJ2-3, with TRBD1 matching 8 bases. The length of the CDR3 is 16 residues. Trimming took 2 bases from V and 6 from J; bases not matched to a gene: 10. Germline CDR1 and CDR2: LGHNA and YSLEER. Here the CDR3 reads CASSQSRGPPGDTQYF. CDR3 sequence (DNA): TGCGCCAGCAGCCAATCCAGGGGGCCCCCCGGGGATACGCAGTATTTT.

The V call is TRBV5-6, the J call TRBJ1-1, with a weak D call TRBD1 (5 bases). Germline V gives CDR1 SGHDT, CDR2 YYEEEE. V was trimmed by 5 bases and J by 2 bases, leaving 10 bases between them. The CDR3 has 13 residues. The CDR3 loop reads CASSRGDNTEAFF. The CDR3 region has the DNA TGTGCCAGCAGTCGAGGGGATAACACTGAAGCTTTCTTT.

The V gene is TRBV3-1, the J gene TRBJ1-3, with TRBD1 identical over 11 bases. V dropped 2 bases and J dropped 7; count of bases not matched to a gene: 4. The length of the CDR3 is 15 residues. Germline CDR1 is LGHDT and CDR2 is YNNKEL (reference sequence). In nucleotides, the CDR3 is TGTGCCAGCAGCCAACTAGGGACAGGGGGGAACACCATATATTTT. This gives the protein CASSQLGTGGNTIYF. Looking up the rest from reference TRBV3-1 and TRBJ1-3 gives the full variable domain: DTAVSQTPKYLVTQMGNDKSIKCEQNLGHDTMYWYKQDSKKFLKIMFSYNNKELIINETVPNRFSPKSPDKAHLNLHINSLELGDSAVYFCASSQLGTGGNTIYFGEGSWLTVV.

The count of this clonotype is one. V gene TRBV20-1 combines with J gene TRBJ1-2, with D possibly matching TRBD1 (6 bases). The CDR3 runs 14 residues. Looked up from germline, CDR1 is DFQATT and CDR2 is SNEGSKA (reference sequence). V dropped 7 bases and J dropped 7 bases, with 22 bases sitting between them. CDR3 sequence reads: CSGSARDVGAGYTF. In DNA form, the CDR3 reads TGCAGTGGATCAGCCCGCGATGTGGGGGCTGGCTACACCTTC.

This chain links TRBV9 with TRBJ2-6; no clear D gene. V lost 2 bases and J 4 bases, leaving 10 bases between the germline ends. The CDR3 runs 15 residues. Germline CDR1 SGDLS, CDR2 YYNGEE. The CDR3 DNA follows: TGTGCCAGCAGCGTCCGGTCTCAAGGGGCCAACGTCCTGACTTTC. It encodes CASSVRSQGANVLTF.

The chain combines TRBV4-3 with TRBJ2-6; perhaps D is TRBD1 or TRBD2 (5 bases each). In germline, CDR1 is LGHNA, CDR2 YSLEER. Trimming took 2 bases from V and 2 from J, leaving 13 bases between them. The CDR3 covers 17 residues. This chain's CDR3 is CASSQRGKGPGANVLTF. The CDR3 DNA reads TGCGCCAGCAGCCAAAGAGGGAAGGGACCTGGGGCCAACGTCCTGACTTTC.

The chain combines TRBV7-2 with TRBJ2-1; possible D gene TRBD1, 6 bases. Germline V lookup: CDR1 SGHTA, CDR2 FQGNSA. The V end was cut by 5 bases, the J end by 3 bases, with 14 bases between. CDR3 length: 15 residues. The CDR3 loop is CASSRRQVNYNEQFF. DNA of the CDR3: TGTGCCAGCAGCAGACGACAGGTGAACTACAATGAGCAGTTCTTC.

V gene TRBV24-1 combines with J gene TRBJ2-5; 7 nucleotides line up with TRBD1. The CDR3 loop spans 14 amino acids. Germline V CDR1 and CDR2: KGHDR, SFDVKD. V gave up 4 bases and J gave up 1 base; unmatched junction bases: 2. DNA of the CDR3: TGTGCCACCAGTGACGGGACAGCCCAAGAGACCCAGTACTTC. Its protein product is CATSDGTAQETQYF.

In DNA, the CDR3 is TGTGCCAGCAGCTACACGGGGGGCCTTGAAGCTTTCTTT. Translating it yields CASSYTGGLEAFF. The chain is built from TRBV7-8 and TRBJ1-1; D perhaps matches TRBD1 (6 bases). CDR1 and CDR2 (germline): SGHVS, FQNEAQ. Trimming left V 4 bases short and J 7 bases short, with 13 bases between. The CDR3 is made up of 13 amino acids.

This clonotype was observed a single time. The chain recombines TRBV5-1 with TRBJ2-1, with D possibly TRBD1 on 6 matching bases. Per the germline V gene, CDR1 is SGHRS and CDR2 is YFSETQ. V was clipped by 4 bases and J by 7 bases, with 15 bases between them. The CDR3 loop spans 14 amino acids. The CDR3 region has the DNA TGCGCCAGCAGCCCGACAGGAGAGGGGAATGAGCAGTTCTTC. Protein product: CASSPTGEGNEQFF. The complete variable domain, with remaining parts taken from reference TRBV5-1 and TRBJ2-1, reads KAGVTQTPRYLIKTRGQQVTLSCSPISGHRSVSWYQQTPGQGLQFLFEYFSETQRNKGNFPGRFSGRQFSNSRSEMNVSTLELGDSALYLCASSPTGEGNEQFFGPGTRLTVL.

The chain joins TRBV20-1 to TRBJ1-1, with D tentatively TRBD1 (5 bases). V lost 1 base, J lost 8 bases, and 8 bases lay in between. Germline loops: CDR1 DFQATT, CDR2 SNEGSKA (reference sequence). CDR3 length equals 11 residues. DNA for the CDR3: TGCAGTGCTAGAGTACAGGCAGAAGCTTTCTTT. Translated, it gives CSARVQAEAFF.

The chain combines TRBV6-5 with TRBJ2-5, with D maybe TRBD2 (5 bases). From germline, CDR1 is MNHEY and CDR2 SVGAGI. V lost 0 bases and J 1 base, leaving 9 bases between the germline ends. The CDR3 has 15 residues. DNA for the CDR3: TGTGCCAGCAGTTACTCCCGACTAACCCAAGAGACCCAGTACTTC. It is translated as CASSYSRLTQETQYF.

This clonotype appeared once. CDR3 bases: TGTGCCAGTAGCGTAGGACACCGGAACACTGAAGCTTTCTTT. The encoded protein is CASSVGHRNTEAFF. The chain is built from TRBV19 and TRBJ1-1; weak D call: TRBD1 (5 bases). Germline lookup yields CDR1 LNHDA and CDR2 SQIVND (reference sequence). The V gene lost 6 bases and the J gene lost 1 base, with 12 bases spanning the gap. This CDR3 comprises 14 residues.

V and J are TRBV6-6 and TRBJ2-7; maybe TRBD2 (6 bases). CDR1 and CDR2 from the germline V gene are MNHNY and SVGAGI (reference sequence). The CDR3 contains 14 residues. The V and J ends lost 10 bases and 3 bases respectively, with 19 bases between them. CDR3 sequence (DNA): TGTGCCACCAACGCGGGGCGGAGGGACTACGAGCAGTACTTC. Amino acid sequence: CATNAGRRDYEQYF.

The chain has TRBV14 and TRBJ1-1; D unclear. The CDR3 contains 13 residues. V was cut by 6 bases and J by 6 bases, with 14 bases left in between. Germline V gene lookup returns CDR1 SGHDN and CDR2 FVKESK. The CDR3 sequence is CASSLKLGSEAFF. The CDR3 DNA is TGTGCCAGCAGTCTTAAGTTGGGGTCTGAAGCTTTCTTT.

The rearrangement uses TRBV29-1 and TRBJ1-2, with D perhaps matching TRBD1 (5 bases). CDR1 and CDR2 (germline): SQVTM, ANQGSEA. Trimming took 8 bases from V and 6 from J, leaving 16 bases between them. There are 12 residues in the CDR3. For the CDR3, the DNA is TGCAGCCTCCATGGGGCACCAGATGGCTACACCTTC. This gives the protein CSLHGAPDGYTF.

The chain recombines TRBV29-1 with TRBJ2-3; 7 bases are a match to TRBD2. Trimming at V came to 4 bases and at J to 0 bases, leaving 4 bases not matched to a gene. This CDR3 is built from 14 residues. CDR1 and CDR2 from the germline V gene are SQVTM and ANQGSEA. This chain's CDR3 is CSVVLATSTDTQYF. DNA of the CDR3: TGCAGCGTTGTACTAGCGACAAGCACAGATACGCAGTATTTT.